The clone carrying this T cell receptor (beta chain) has at least ten counts. What it binds is unknown. This sample was taken from a study of human T cells and chemical hapten exposure. About the research overall: The patients were mostly female; they had alopecia areata, totalis or universalis.

Specified time point: patch test 1, 2 weeks after DPC sensitization. Treatment: therapeutic diphenylcyclopropenone sensitization with weekly scalp DPC. The total RNA was obtained from whole blood that was not fractionated. The V gene lost 0 bases and the J gene lost 4 bases, with 5 bases spanning the gap. The CDR3 contains 13 residues. Germline V gene sequence: CDR1 SGDLS, CDR2 YYNGEE. Study-level findings and limits: Expanded TCRs made up significantly more big CDR3 similarity clusters than controls did.

The library put unique molecular identifiers onto individual cDNA molecules. TCRdb fed the RACE reads into MiXCR, producing one record per CDR3 protein. The sample records tens of thousands of distinct CDR3 sequences, around 11% being singletons. This chain connects TRBV9 to TRBJ1-5, with D uncertain. The material sequenced was whole blood, taken in connection with sensitization to the hapten diphenylcyclopropenone (DPC). The sequence was obtained from a woman between 45 and 60 years old with alopecia areata. Some clones in this sample may be carry-over from other donors' samples. In nucleotides, the CDR3 is TGTGCCAGCAGCGTAGTAGGGAATCAGCCCCAGCATTTT. It codes for CASSVVGNQPQHF.